The 17 T cell receptor beta chains below come from one sample, sequenced in a study of blood T cells in healthy people across ages. Alongside a J-beta primer mix, a sample-barcoded 5' primer served in a second PCR lasting roughly 7 to 11 cycles. TCRdb passed the 5' RACE reads through MiXCR, listing each CDR3 protein once. This table has approximately 780,000 distinct CDR3 sequences, more than 25% appearing once. Another study also made use of these data, one on T cells of mothers and their children.

Input material: blood. The receptors originated from a boy younger than 18 in good health.

The CDR3: CASSSTEGGELFF. CDR3 DNA sequence: TGCGCCAGCAGCAGCACAGAGGGCGGGGAGCTGTTTTTT. J is TRBJ2-2 and V is TRBV4-1, with D perhaps matching TRBD2 (5 bases). Per the germline V gene, CDR1 is MGHRA and CDR2 is YSYEKL. Trimming removed 5 bases at V and 7 bases at J, with 11 bases between. The CDR3 has 13 residues.

The chain joins TRBV5-5 to TRBJ1-2; 8 nucleotides agree with TRBD1. The CDR3 is 17 amino acids. V trimming: 7 bases; J trimming: 2 bases; junction bases outside the gene matches: 16. Germline values: CDR1 SGHKS, CDR2 YYEKEE (reference sequence). CDR3: CASEGWDPGTGNYGYTF. The DNA for the CDR3 is TGTGCCAGCGAAGGGTGGGATCCAGGGACAGGAAACTATGGCTACACCTTC.

The table lists this clonotype with a few counts. The CDR3 spells CASTIGIKNIQYF. The CDR3 DNA reads as TGTGCCAGCACCATTGGGATTAAAAACATTCAGTACTTC. The chain has TRBV12-3 or TRBV12-4 and TRBJ2-4; D is undetermined. The CDR3 is 13 residues long. Trimming stripped 7 bases from V and 4 bases from J, with 11 bases between.

This clonotype was observed a handful of times. This sequence joins TRBV2 and TRBJ1-4; D unresolved. There are 15 residues in the CDR3. With 7 bases removed from V and 4 bases from J, the gap between germline ends came to 16 bases. Germline CDR1 and CDR2: SNHLY and FYNNEI. DNA of the CDR3: TGTGCCAGCACCCGTAGTACCACCCTTAATGAAAAACTGTTTTTT. Encoded protein: CASTRSTTLNEKLFF.

V and J are TRBV12-3 or TRBV12-4 and TRBJ1-1; D remains ambiguous. The CDR3 consists of 13 residues. V lost 6 bases and J 3 bases, leaving 11 bases between the germline ends. The CDR3 sequence is CASSRLLDTEAFF. The CDR3 DNA reads TGTGCCAGCAGCAGACTTTTGGACACTGAAGCTTTCTTT.

This chain connects TRBV20-1 to TRBJ1-2; 8 bases fit TRBD1. From germline, CDR1 is DFQATT and CDR2 SNEGSKA (reference sequence). The CDR3 covers 13 residues. The V segment lost 1 base and the J segment 6 bases; nucleotides outside the gene matches: 4. The DNA for the CDR3 is TGCAGTGCTAGAGCCCAGGGGGCCCATGGCTACACCTTC. Translation gives CSARAQGAHGYTF.

This chain uses TRBV12-3 or TRBV12-4 with TRBJ1-1; no clear D gene. V lost 3 bases and J 5 bases, leaving 7 bases between the germline ends. The CDR3 has 12 residues. The CDR3 DNA is TGTGCCAGCAGTTTTTATCTGACTGAAGCTTTCTTT. Amino acid sequence: CASSFYLTEAFF.

Worth noting for this clonotype: Compared with germline, one end of the junction differs, possibly owing to a read error. The chain employs TRBV20-1 and TRBJ2-3; D is ambiguous. This CDR3 is built from 13 residues. Germline CDR1 is DFQATT and CDR2 is SNEGSKA (reference sequence). CDR3 DNA sequence: TGCGGTGCTAGAGATCTACTGTCAGATACGCAGTATTTT. Protein: CGARDLLSDTQYF.

The rearrangement uses TRBV9 and TRBJ2-4; 9 bases agree with TRBD1. The germline V gene has CDR1 SGDLS and CDR2 YYNGEE. CDR3 length: 15 residues. With 5 bases clipped from V and 1 base from J, the junction kept 4 bases outside the gene matches. CDR3: CASSGGQGAKNIQYF. DNA of the CDR3: TGTGCCAGCAGTGGTGGACAGGGGGCCAAAAACATTCAGTACTTC. Drawing the rest from reference TRBV9 and TRBJ2-4, the complete variable domain is DSGVTQTPKHLITATGQRVTLRCSPRSGDLSVYWYQQSLDQGLQFLIQYYNGEERAKGNILERFSAQQFPDLHSELNLSSLELGDSALYFCASSGGQGAKNIQYFGAGTRLSVL.

The chain has TRBV20-1 and TRBJ1-4; D is ambiguous. The length of the CDR3 is 15 residues. Germline CDR1 reads DFQATT; CDR2 reads SNEGSKA (reference sequence). V lost 1 base and J 4 bases, leaving 13 bases between the germline ends. The chain's CDR3 is CSARGEPTINEKLFF. The CDR3, as DNA: TGCAGTGCTAGAGGGGAACCCACTATTAATGAAAAACTGTTTTTT.

V and J are TRBV27 and TRBJ2-7, with TRBD1 as a possible D gene (5 bases). The length of the CDR3 is 15 residues. Germline-derived CDR1 and CDR2 are MNHEY and SMNVEV (reference sequence). V lost 5 bases and J lost 0, with 14 bases in between. This CDR3 reads CASSTLREFSYEQYF. CDR3 bases: TGTGCCAGCAGTACACTCAGGGAATTCTCCTACGAGCAGTACTTC.

About this clonotype itself: Mismatch with germline at one junction end may stem from a read error. The V and J genes are TRBV12-3 or TRBV12-4 and TRBJ2-1, with TRBD2 matching 9 bases. The CDR3 is 15 amino acids. This CDR3 is CASSLAGATEGEQFF. The CDR3 nucleotides are TGTGCCAGCAGCTTAGCGGGGGCCACGGAGGGTGAGCAGTTCTTC.

This chain connects TRBV18 to TRBJ2-5; D gene unclear. CDR3 length: 15 amino acids. From germline, CDR1 is KGHSH and CDR2 LQKENI. The ends were cut back, 1 base at V and 1 base at J, with 10 bases in the middle. CDR3: CASSPLNGGQETQYF. The CDR3 region has the DNA TGTGCCAGCTCACCACTTAACGGTGGCCAAGAGACCCAGTACTTC.

The genes are TRBV1 and TRBJ2-7; the table calls TRBD1, which could not be checked here. TRBV1 is listed as a pseudogene. The CDR3 has 13 residues. CDR3 residues: CTSSQNWGTKQYF. CDR3 coding DNA: TGCACCAGCAGCCAAAACTGGGGGACGAAACAGTACTTC.

This sequence joins TRBV6-2 or TRBV6-3 and TRBJ1-1, with 8 bases lining up with TRBD1. Germline CDR1 and CDR2: MNHEY and SVGEGT. V lost 0 bases and J lost 3; bases outside the gene matches: 6. This CDR3 contains 16 residues. CDR3 sequence (DNA): TGTGCCAGCAGTTACTCTCGGACAGGGAGGCACACTGAAGCTTTCTTT. Its protein product is CASSYSRTGRHTEAFF.

This clonotype has just a few counts. The gene calls are TRBV15 and TRBJ2-1; 7 bases are a match to TRBD2. Per the germline V gene, CDR1 is LNHNV and CDR2 is YYDKDF (reference sequence). The ends lost 0 bases at V and 0 bases at J; junction bases unmatched: 8. CDR3 length: 18 amino acids. CDR3 nucleotide sequence: TGTGCCACCAGCAGAGATGCGGCGGGGGATACCTCCTACAATGAGCAGTTCTTC. Translating gives CATSRDAAGDTSYNEQFF.

The J gene is TRBJ2-1, the V gene TRBV6-5, with D possibly TRBD2 on 6 matching bases. The V gene lost 5 bases and the J gene lost 7 bases, with 21 bases spanning the gap. The germline gives CDR1 MNHEY, CDR2 SVGAGI. This CDR3 is 16 amino acids long. CDR3 sequence: CASSVLNSGPKNEQFF. CDR3 DNA sequence: TGTGCCAGCAGTGTACTGAATAGCGGACCCAAGAATGAGCAGTTCTTC.